The 19 T cell receptor beta chains below all came from one sample that was sequenced in a study of blood T cell repertoires in COVID-19. The method was immunoSEQ multiplex PCR; TCRdb's version includes in-frame clones alone and lacks a portion of them. The table records fewer than 75,000 clones, just over 85% of them present only once. Sequencing input: peripheral blood. The receptors here all came from a man aged 50 to 60 with active COVID-19.

This chain connects TRBV5-8 to TRBJ2-4; the match to TRBD1 covers 10 bases. This CDR3 is built from 16 residues. Looked up from germline, CDR1 is SGHTS and CDR2 is YDEGEE. The J segment lost 3 bases and the V segment lost 3 bases, leaving 6 bases of the junction unmatched. The CDR3 DNA sequence: TGTGCCAGCAGCTCGGGACAGGGGATTCGCAAAAACATTCAGTACTTC. Its translation is CASSSGQGIRKNIQYF.

The gene calls are TRBV9 and TRBJ1-1; D perhaps matches TRBD1 (5 bases). CDR1 SGDLS and CDR2 YYNGEE come from the germline V gene. Trimming took off 4 bases at V and 4 bases at J, with 8 bases between the two ends. The length of the CDR3 is 12 residues. CDR3 residues: CASSPGATEAFF. CDR3 in DNA: TGTGCCAGCAGCCCTGGGGCCACTGAAGCTTTCTTT.

The V call is TRBV6-1, the J call TRBJ1-5; TRBD1 matches at 7 bases. Per germline, CDR1 MNHNS and CDR2 SASEGT. This CDR3 contains 17 residues. The junction had 8 bases not matched to a gene; V was cut back by 3 bases and J by 0 bases. CDR3 amino acids: CASSDRARGISNQPQHF. CDR3 in DNA: TGTGCCAGCAGTGACAGGGCCAGGGGGATTAGCAATCAGCCCCAGCATTTT.

The chain employs TRBV7-2 and TRBJ2-7; TRBD2 matches at 10 bases. Germline V CDR1 and CDR2: SGHTA, FQGNSA. V shed 6 bases and J 5 bases; nucleotides not matched to a gene: 4. The CDR3 covers 13 residues. The CDR3 loop is CASRASGRNEQYV. DNA for the CDR3: TGTGCCAGCAGGGCTAGCGGGAGAAACGAGCAGTACGTC.

V and J are TRBV3-1 (or the pseudogene TRBV3-2) and TRBJ2-3, with 15 positions matching TRBD2. The ends lost 8 bases at V and 3 bases at J; junction bases unmatched: 15. The CDR3 runs 19 residues. The V gene's germline CDR1 is LGHDT and CDR2 YNNKEL (reference sequence). CDR3 sequence reads: CASRRSGTSGGRGTDTQYF. The CDR3 DNA is TGTGCCAGCCGACGGTCCGGGACTAGCGGGGGGAGGGGGACAGATACGCAGTATTTT.

The rearrangement joins TRBV14 to TRBJ2-5; 7 bases fit TRBD1. This CDR3 spans 16 amino acids. CDR1 is SGHDN, CDR2 FVKESK, per germline. The J segment lost 1 base and the V segment lost 5 bases, leaving 10 bases of the junction unmatched. The CDR3 bases are TGTGCCAGCAGCTACCTATATCGGGACAGCCAAGAGACCCAGTACTTC. Its translation: CASSYLYRDSQETQYF.

The chain joins TRBV3-1 (or the pseudogene TRBV3-2) to TRBJ2-7; 13 bases align to TRBD2. CDR1 and CDR2 (germline): LGHDT, YNNKEL (reference sequence). This CDR3 spans 17 amino acids. V trimming: 0 bases; J trimming: 3 bases; junction bases outside the gene matches: 5. In DNA, the CDR3 is TGTGCCAGCAGCCAAGAAGTACTAGCGGGGGGGGTCTACGAGCAGTACTTC. Translation gives CASSQEVLAGGVYEQYF.

This chain connects TRBV7-2 to TRBJ2-1; the match to TRBD2 covers 15 bases. Germline assignment: CDR1 SGHTA and CDR2 FQGNSA. V lost 5 bases, J lost 10 bases, and 3 bases stayed unmatched. The CDR3 has 14 residues. The CDR3 spells CASSIGTSGGEQFF. The CDR3 DNA follows: TGTGCCAGCAGCATCGGGACTAGCGGGGGGGAGCAGTTCTTC.

The count of this clone is one. This sequence joins TRBV2 and TRBJ2-4; 11 positions agree with TRBD2. Losses at the gene ends were 3 bases for V and 4 bases for J; bases not matched to a gene: 8. Germline CDR1 and CDR2: SNHLY and FYNNEI. The CDR3 totals 17 residues. CDR3 sequence: CASSETSGMGAKNIQYF. CDR3 DNA: TGTGCCAGCAGTGAGACTAGCGGGATGGGTGCAAAAAACATTCAGTACTTC.

The chain links TRBV2 to TRBJ2-5, with D perhaps matching TRBD1 (6 bases). V was pared by 5 bases and J by 2 bases, with 9 bases between. The V gene's germline CDR1 is SNHLY and CDR2 FYNNEI. This CDR3 is 13 amino acids long. CDR3 DNA sequence: TGTGCCAGCAGTAAGGACAGACAAGAGACCCAGTACTTC. Amino acids: CASSKDRQETQYF.

This clone was seen more than once but under ten times. The V call is TRBV12-3 or TRBV12-4, the J call TRBJ2-7; D might be TRBD2 (6 bases). The germline V and J ends were trimmed by 1 base and 6 bases, with 7 bases remaining between them. The CDR3 loop spans 12 amino acids. The CDR3 sequence: CASSLEGGEQYV. The DNA for the CDR3 is TGTGCCAGCAGTTTAGAGGGAGGCGAGCAGTACGTC.

The V gene is TRBV30, the J gene TRBJ2-1; tentative D call: TRBD2 (6 bases). Trimming left V 4 bases short and J 9 bases short, with 22 bases between. The CDR3 has 15 amino acids. The germline V gene has CDR1 GTSNPN and CDR2 SVGIG (reference sequence). The DNA of the CDR3 is TGTGCCTGGAACCCCTCTTTATACGGGGGAGGTGAGCAGTTCTTC. Translated, it gives CAWNPSLYGGGEQFF.

The chain has TRBV25-1 and TRBJ2-2; maybe TRBD1 (5 bases). Germline loops: CDR1 MGHDK, CDR2 SYGVNS. The V end lost 2 bases, the J end lost 5 bases, and 6 bases lay between the germline ends. This CDR3 spans 13 amino acids. The CDR3 nucleotides are TGTGCCAGCAGTGAACAGGGTACCGGGGAGCTGTTTTTT. It is translated as CASSEQGTGELFF.

The chain links TRBV6-5 to TRBJ1-6; no clear D gene. Germline-derived CDR1 and CDR2 are MNHEY and SVGAGI. The CDR3 spans 12 residues. The chain's CDR3 is CAAATQNSPLHF. In DNA form, the CDR3 reads TGTGCAGCGGCTACCCAAAATTCACCCCTCCACTTT.

The rearrangement links TRBV9 to TRBJ2-7; D may be TRBD1 (6 bases). The V gene lost 4 bases and the J gene lost 7 bases, with 15 bases spanning the gap. Germline CDR1 and CDR2: SGDLS and YYNGEE. CDR3 length: 13 amino acids. The CDR3 DNA follows: TGTGCCAGCAGCTTCCGACAGGCTGGAGAGCAGTACTTC. Translation gives CASSFRQAGEQYF.

This chain uses TRBV24-1 with TRBJ1-5, with 7 bases identical to TRBD1. V trimming: 2 bases; J trimming: 3 bases; junction bases outside the gene matches: 3. Looked up from germline, CDR1 is KGHDR and CDR2 is SFDVKD. The CDR3 totals 15 residues. In DNA form, the CDR3 reads TGTGCCACCAGTGATTCGCAGGGGGACAATCAGCCCCAGCATTTT. It encodes CATSDSQGDNQPQHF.

This clone was seen more than once but under ten times. This chain uses TRBV7-2 with TRBJ1-2, with D possibly TRBD1 on 5 matching bases. The CDR3 is 14 residues long. Trimming left V 0 bases short and J 6 bases short, with 11 bases between. Germline V gene sequence: CDR1 SGHTA, CDR2 FQGNSA. The CDR3 spells CASSLAGQFHGYTF. CDR3 sequence (DNA): TGTGCCAGCAGCTTAGCGGGGCAGTTCCATGGCTACACCTTC. The variable domain in full, with the rest retrieved from reference TRBV7-2 and TRBJ1-2, is GAGVSQSPSNKVTEKGKDVELRCDPISGHTALYWYRQSLGQGLEFLIYFQGNSAPDKSGLPSDRFSAERTGGSVSTLTIQRTQQEDSAVYLCASSLAGQFHGYTFGSGTRLTVV.

The CDR3 DNA reads TGTGCCAGCAGCCAAGCTCACAGCGGGGGCACCTCCTACGAGCAGTACTTC. This sequence encodes CASSQAHSGGTSYEQYF. The chain links TRBV3-1 (or the pseudogene TRBV3-2) to TRBJ2-7; 8 bases are shared with TRBD2. The CDR3 runs 17 residues. The J segment lost 0 bases and the V segment lost 1 base, leaving 8 bases of the junction unmatched. Germline V gene lookup returns CDR1 LGHDT and CDR2 YNNKEL (reference sequence).

This rearrangement joins TRBV18 to TRBJ1-2; TRBD1 matches at 8 bases. This CDR3 comprises 16 residues. CDR1 KGHSH and CDR2 LQKENI come from the germline V gene. V lost 2 bases to trimming and J lost 4 bases; unmatched junction nucleotides: 9. The CDR3 loop is CASSPSDRANSYGYTF. As DNA, the CDR3 is TGTGCCAGCTCACCATCGGACAGGGCAAACTCCTATGGCTACACCTTC.